This T cell receptor (beta chain) came from a study of T cell repertoires in cytomegalovirus infection. Study information: CMV infection and matching HLA type were both indicated by public TCR beta signatures.

In regard to this clonotype: Its antigen is not known.

Study-wide results and limits: Carriers of CMV plus the relevant HLA were identified by cumulative public TCR beta family frequency. Dominating the ex vivo response were TCR beta clonotypes that were CMV-specific and HLA-C-restricted.

TCRdb reanalysed the reads using MiXCR and keeps one entry per CDR3 protein. The sample records 750,000 to 900,000 distinct CDR3 sequences, almost 30% being singletons. This CDR3 region has 15 residues. V lost 5 bases and J lost 11, with 22 bases in between. In germline, CDR1 is MDHEN, CDR2 SYDVKM. The TCR originated in a human donor in good health (CMV status not recorded). Some clones in this sample may be carry-over from other donors' samples. The sample here was cultured CD8+ T cells from PBMCs, taken from culture after CMV antigen stimulation. This sequence joins TRBV28 and TRBJ1-5, with a possible D match to TRBD1 (5 bases). DNA for the CDR3: TGTGCCAGCAGTCAACCGGGACTCCAGTATACGGCCCAGCATTTT. It specifies CASSQPGLQYTAQHF.